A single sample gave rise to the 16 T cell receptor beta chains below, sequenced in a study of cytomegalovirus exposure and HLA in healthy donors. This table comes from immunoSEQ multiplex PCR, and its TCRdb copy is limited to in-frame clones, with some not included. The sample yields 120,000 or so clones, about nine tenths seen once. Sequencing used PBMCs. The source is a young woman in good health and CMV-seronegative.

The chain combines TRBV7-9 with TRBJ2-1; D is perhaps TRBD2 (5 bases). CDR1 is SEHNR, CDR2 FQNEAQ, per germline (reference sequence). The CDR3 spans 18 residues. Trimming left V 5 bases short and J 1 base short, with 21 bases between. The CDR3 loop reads CASSPASKRTDSYNEQFF. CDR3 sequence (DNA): TGTGCCAGCAGCCCCGCGTCGAAACGGACTGATTCCTACAATGAGCAGTTCTTC.

The CDR3 DNA reads as TGTGCCAGCAGTGCCCAACGGACAGGGGGTCAAGCTTTCTTT. It yields the protein CASSAQRTGGQAFF. This rearrangement joins TRBV25-1 to TRBJ1-1, with 10 positions matching TRBD1. The J segment lost 9 bases and the V segment lost 4 bases, leaving 8 bases of the junction unmatched. The CDR3 sequence is 14 residues long. Germline assignment: CDR1 MGHDK and CDR2 SYGVNS.

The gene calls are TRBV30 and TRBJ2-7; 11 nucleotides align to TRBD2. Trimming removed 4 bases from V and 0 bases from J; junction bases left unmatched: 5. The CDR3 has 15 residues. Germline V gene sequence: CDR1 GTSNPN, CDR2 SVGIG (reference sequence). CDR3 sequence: CAWMGLAEVSYEQYF. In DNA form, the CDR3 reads TGTGCCTGGATGGGACTAGCGGAGGTCTCCTACGAGCAGTACTTC. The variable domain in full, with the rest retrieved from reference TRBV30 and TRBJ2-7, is SQTIHQWPATLVQPVGSPLSLECTVEGTSNPNLYWYRQAAGRGLQLLFYSVGIGQISSEVPQNLSASRPQDRQFILSSKKLLLSDSGFYLCAWMGLAEVSYEQYFGPGTRLTVT.

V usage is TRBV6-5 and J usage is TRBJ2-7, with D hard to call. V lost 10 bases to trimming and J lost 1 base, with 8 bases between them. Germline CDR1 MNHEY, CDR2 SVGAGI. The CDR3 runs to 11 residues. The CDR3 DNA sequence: TGTGCCACCTCGAGTTCCTACGAGCAGTACTTC. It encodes CATSSSYEQYF.

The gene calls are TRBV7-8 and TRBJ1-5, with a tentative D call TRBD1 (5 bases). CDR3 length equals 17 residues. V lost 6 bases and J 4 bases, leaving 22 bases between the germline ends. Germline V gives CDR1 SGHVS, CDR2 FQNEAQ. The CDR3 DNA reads TGTGCCAGCAGTGCCGCCCCGGGGCCCCGGGGGAATCAGCCCCAGCATTTT. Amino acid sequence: CASSAAPGPRGNQPQHF.

CDR3 sequence reads: CASSSGLASRNEQFF. The CDR3 DNA is TGTGCCAGCAGCTCCGGACTAGCCTCTCGGAATGAGCAGTTCTTC. The rearrangement uses TRBV13 and TRBJ2-1; 8 bases are shared with TRBD2. CDR1 is PRHDT, CDR2 FYEKMQ, per germline (reference sequence). The CDR3 is made up of 15 amino acids. Germline trimming cut 4 bases from V and 7 bases from J; bases unmatched to any gene: 9.

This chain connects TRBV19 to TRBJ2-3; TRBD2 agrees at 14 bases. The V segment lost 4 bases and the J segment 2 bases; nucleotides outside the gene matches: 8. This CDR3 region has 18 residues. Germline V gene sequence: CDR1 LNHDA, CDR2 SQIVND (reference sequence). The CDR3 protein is CASSKGTSGSSITDTQYF. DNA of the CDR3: TGTGCCAGTAGTAAAGGGACTAGCGGGAGTTCCATCACAGATACGCAGTATTTT.

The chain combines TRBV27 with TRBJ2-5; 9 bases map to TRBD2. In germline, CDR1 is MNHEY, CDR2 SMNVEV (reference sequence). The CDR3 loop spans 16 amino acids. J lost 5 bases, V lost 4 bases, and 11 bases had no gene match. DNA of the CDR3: TGTGCCAGCAGTTCCTTCGTTAGCGGGAGTGGGGAGACCCAGTACTTC. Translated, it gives CASSSFVSGSGETQYF.

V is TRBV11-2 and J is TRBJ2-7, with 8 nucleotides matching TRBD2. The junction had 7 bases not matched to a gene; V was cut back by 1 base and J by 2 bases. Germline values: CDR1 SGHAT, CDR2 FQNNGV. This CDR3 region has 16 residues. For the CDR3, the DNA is TGTGCCAGCAGCTTAGTATTTGGTAGCGGGACCTACGAGCAGTACTTC. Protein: CASSLVFGSGTYEQYF. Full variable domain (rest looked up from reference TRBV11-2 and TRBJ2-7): EAGVAQSPRYKIIEKRQSVAFWCNPISGHATLYWYQQILGQGPKLLIQFQNNGVVDDSQLPKDRFSAERLKGVDSTLKIQPAKLEDSAVYLCASSLVFGSGTYEQYFGPGTRLTVT.

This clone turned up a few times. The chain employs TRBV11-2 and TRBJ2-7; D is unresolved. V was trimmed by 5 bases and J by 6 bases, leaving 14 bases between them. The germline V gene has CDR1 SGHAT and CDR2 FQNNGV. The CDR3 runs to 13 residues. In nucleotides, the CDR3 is TGTGCCAGCAGCGGCCGGAGAACCATCGAGCAGTACTTC. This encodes CASSGRRTIEQYF.

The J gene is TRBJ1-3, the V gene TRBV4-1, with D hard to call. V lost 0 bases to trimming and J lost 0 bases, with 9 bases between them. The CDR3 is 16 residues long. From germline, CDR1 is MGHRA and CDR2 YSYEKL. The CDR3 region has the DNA TGCGCCAGCAGCCAAGAGGGGAGTAACTCTGGAAACACCATATATTTT. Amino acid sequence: CASSQEGSNSGNTIYF.

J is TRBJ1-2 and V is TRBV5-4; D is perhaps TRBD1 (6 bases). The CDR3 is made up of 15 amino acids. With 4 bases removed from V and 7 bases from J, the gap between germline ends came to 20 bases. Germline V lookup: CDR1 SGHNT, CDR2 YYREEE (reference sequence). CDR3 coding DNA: TGTGCCAGCAGCCCCGCGAACAGGGAGAGGGTTGGCTACACCTTC. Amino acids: CASSPANRERVGYTF.

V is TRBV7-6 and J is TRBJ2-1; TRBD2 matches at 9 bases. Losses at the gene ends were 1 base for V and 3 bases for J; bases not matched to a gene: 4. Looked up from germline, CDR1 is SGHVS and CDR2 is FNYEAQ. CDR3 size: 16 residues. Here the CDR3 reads CASSLVALAGYNEQFF. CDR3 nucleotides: TGTGCCAGCAGCTTAGTTGCACTAGCGGGCTACAATGAGCAGTTCTTC.

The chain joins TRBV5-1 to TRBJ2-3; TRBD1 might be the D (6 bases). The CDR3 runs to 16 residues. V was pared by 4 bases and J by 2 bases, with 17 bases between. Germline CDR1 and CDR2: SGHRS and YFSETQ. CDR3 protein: CASSPDAGALTDTQYF. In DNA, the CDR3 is TGCGCCAGCAGCCCGGACGCAGGGGCCCTCACAGATACGCAGTATTTT.

In DNA, the CDR3 is TGTGCCAGCAGCCAGGAAGGGACAGGGGGCGCGAAGACCCAGTACTTC. This translates into CASSQEGTGGAKTQYF. This rearrangement joins TRBV11-3 to TRBJ2-5; 12 bases align to TRBD1. This CDR3 has 16 residues. The germline V gene encodes CDR1 SGHNT and CDR2 YENEEA. Trimming cost V 5 bases and J 6 bases; bases outside gene matches: 10.

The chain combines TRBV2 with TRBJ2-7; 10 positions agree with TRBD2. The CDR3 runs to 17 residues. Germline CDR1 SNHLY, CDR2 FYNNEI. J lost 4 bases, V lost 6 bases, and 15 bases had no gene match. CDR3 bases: TGTGCCAGCAGAGCCGACAGACAAGGGACTAGCGTTTACGAGCAGTACTTC. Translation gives CASRADRQGTSVYEQYF. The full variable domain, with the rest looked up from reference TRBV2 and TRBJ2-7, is EPEVTQTPSHQVTQMGQEVILRCVPISNHLYFYWYRQILGQKVEFLVSFYNNEISEKSEIFDDQFSVERPDGSNFTLKIRSTKLEDSAMYFCASRADRQGTSVYEQYFGPGTRLTVT.